This T cell receptor beta chain was found in a study of OX40 agonist ivuxolimab in advanced cancers. CDR1 is LGHNT, CDR2 FRNRAP, per germline. Trimming left V 7 bases short and J 5 bases short, with 15 bases between. The CDR3 consists of 14 residues. Sequencing was performed with immunoSEQ multiplex PCR; in TCRdb, only in-frame clones are kept and a portion is missing. The sample holds nearly 110,000 clones; approximately 90% are singletons and the top ten take approximately 0.52%. There are a few counts of this clone. V usage is TRBV12-5 and J usage is TRBJ1-5; D remains ambiguous. The sequence was obtained from an adult with an advanced solid tumor such as melanoma, head and neck, liver or kidney cancer. The sequencing used CD4+ or CD8+ T cells sorted from blood, collected in a trial of the OX40 agonist ivuxolimab. The CDR3 protein is CASAPEGTHQPQHF. DNA of the CDR3: TGTGCTAGTGCCCCGGAGGGAACGCATCAGCCCCAGCATTTT.